In this sample, the clone carrying this T cell receptor beta chain turned up a few times. The data were taken from a study of T-cell memory formation after mild COVID-19. Germline V gives CDR1 KGHSH, CDR2 LQKENI. CDR3 size: 13 residues. V was cut by 5 bases and J by 3 bases, with 8 bases left in between. TCRdb passed the 5' RACE reads through MiXCR, listing each CDR3 protein once. The repertoire holds 300,000 or so distinct CDR3 sequences, with more than 15% as singletons. This clonotype was obtained from a man younger than 35 who had mild COVID-19 (a few samples of this study predate the infection). Cell type and time point are not known. Sample: PBMCs or a T cell subset sorted from them (not recorded which). V and J are TRBV18 and TRBJ1-5; D gene ambiguous. CDR3 in amino acids: CASSVSPNQPQHF. The CDR3, as DNA: TGTGCCAGCTCAGTAAGCCCCAATCAGCCCCAGCATTTT.